This T cell receptor (beta chain) was sequenced in a study of breast tumors, draining lymph nodes, adjacent tissues. This clonotype came up many times. Its antigen is not known. Germline-derived CDR1 and CDR2 are KGHSH and LQKENI. Trimming took 3 bases from V and 5 from J, leaving 16 bases between them. The CDR3 sequence is 15 residues long. One entry per CDR3 protein, called by TCRdb with MiXCR from the multiplex PCR reads. Found here are about 200,000 distinct CDR3 sequences, around a third of them singletons; the top ten hold approximately 4.5%. Breast cancer patients provided tissue from their axillary draining lymph nodes. Overall study findings and caveats: Data only fit, rather than demonstrated, lymph node origin of most tumor T cells.

Material: axillary lymph node tissue. This sequence joins TRBV18 and TRBJ2-5; D may match TRBD1 or TRBD2 (5 bases each). The sequence was obtained from a female donor with breast cancer. Some clones in this sample may be carry-over from other donors' samples. The CDR3 loop is CASSPRGVLLETQYF. Here the CDR3 DNA reads TGTGCCAGCTCACCTAGGGGAGTACTTCTGGAGACCCAGTACTTC.